The 23 T cell receptor beta chains below come from one sample, sequenced in a study of shared clonotypes between healthy human individuals. TCRdb keeps only in-frame clones here, not all; method: immunoSEQ multiplex PCR. The table lists 300,000 to 400,000 clones, around 67% of them singletons. The sequenced sample consisted of memory CD4+ T cells sorted from blood. The subset denotes: CD45RA-negative fraction. The receptors were gathered from a man between 25 and 39 years old in good health.

The count of this clone is one. The rearrangement links TRBV28 to TRBJ1-1, with D perhaps TRBD1 (5 bases). Looked up from germline, CDR1 is MDHEN and CDR2 is SYDVKM. The CDR3 totals 14 residues. The V and J ends lost 3 bases and 7 bases respectively, with 15 bases between them. The chain's CDR3 is CASSFTRGSLEAFF. CDR3 sequence (DNA): TGTGCCAGCAGTTTTACAAGGGGCTCCCTTGAAGCTTTCTTT.

The rearrangement joins TRBV11-2 to TRBJ2-7, with D maybe TRBD2 (5 bases). The germline gives CDR1 SGHAT, CDR2 FQNNGV. V lost 5 bases and J lost 0, with 11 bases in between. This CDR3 spans 14 amino acids. CDR3 sequence reads: CASSLQRSSYEQYF. CDR3 in DNA: TGTGCCAGCAGCCTACAGCGGAGCTCCTACGAGCAGTACTTC. The whole variable domain, filled in from reference TRBV11-2 and TRBJ2-7, reads EAGVAQSPRYKIIEKRQSVAFWCNPISGHATLYWYQQILGQGPKLLIQFQNNGVVDDSQLPKDRFSAERLKGVDSTLKIQPAKLEDSAVYLCASSLQRSSYEQYFGPGTRLTVT.

As regards this clone: This same CDR3 is encoded by further DNA sequences in the sample. The chain links TRBV7-9 to TRBJ2-5; 8 positions agree with TRBD2. The CDR3 is made up of 14 amino acids. Germline V gene data show CDR1 as SEHNR and CDR2 as FQNEAQ (reference sequence). V lost 3 bases, J lost 4 bases, and 4 bases stayed unmatched. CDR3 residues: CASSLGLAGETQYF. DNA of the CDR3: TGTGCCAGCAGCTTGGGGCTAGCGGGAGAGACCCAGTACTTC.

The chain links TRBV14 to TRBJ2-3; 7 bases are a match to TRBD1. Trimming took 3 bases from V and 3 from J; bases not matched to a gene: 6. This CDR3 has 15 residues. Germline values: CDR1 SGHDN, CDR2 FVKESK. The CDR3 loop reads CASSHRQGTTDTQYF. In DNA, the CDR3 is TGTGCCAGCAGCCACCGACAGGGTACGACAGATACGCAGTATTTT.

The chain employs TRBV6-1 and TRBJ1-3, with D unresolved. Trimming stripped 6 bases from V and 1 base from J, with 10 bases between. Germline V lookup: CDR1 MNHNS, CDR2 SASEGT. The CDR3 runs 14 residues. The CDR3 sequence: CASSAGVSGNTIYF. CDR3 DNA sequence: TGTGCCAGCAGCGCCGGAGTGTCTGGAAACACCATATATTTT.

Note on this clone: This may stem from a read error, because a much larger clone lies one nucleotide away. The same CDR3 is also encoded by other DNA sequences in this sample. This chain uses TRBV29-1 with TRBJ1-3, with 8 positions matching TRBD1. The CDR3 is 13 amino acids. Germline assignment: CDR1 SQVTM and CDR2 ANQGSEA. In DNA form, the CDR3 reads TGTAGCGTTTCGACAGGGGCGGGAAACACCATATATTTT. The encoded protein is CSVSTGAGNTIYF.

The chain uses TRBV4-1 and TRBJ1-5; D remains unclear. This CDR3 spans 16 amino acids. Germline V gives CDR1 MGHRA, CDR2 YSYEKL. Between the trimmed V and J ends, which lost 1 base and 0 bases, there was a span of 10 bases. CDR3 nucleotide sequence: TGCGCCAGCAGCCAAGGACTCAGTTATAGCAATCAGCCCCAGCATTTT. It codes for CASSQGLSYSNQPQHF.

V usage is TRBV18 and J usage is TRBJ2-2, with D perhaps matching TRBD2 (5 bases). This CDR3 region has 16 residues. With 2 bases removed from V and 5 bases from J, the gap between germline ends came to 15 bases. The germline gives CDR1 KGHSH, CDR2 LQKENI. DNA for the CDR3: TGTGCCAGCTCACCATTCGTACTCTCGGGAACCGGGGAGCTGTTTTTT. It is translated as CASSPFVLSGTGELFF.

The chain joins TRBV28 to TRBJ1-3; D is undetermined. The CDR3 loop spans 14 amino acids. Trimming stripped 1 base from V and 0 bases from J, with 4 bases between. From germline, CDR1 is MDHEN and CDR2 SYDVKM. For the CDR3, the DNA is TGTGCCAGCAGTTTATCGCACTCTGGAAACACCATATATTTT. It is translated as CASSLSHSGNTIYF.

The genes are TRBV5-6 and TRBJ2-2; perhaps D is TRBD1 or TRBD2 (5 bases each). V lost 5 bases to trimming and J lost 2 bases, with 19 bases between them. Germline CDR1 SGHDT, CDR2 YYEEEE. The CDR3 covers 17 residues. CDR3 nucleotides: TGTGCCAGCAGTACTTTTTGGGGACGGAAAAACACCGGGGAGCTGTTTTTT. Protein sequence: CASSTFWGRKNTGELFF. Together with reference TRBV5-6 and TRBJ2-2, the CDR3 gives the full variable domain: DAGVTQSPTHLIKTRGQQVTLRCSPKSGHDTVSWYQQALGQGPQFIFQYYEEEERQRGNFPDRFSGHQFPNYSSELNVNALLLGDSALYLCASSTFWGRKNTGELFFGEGSRLTVL.

V gene TRBV7-9 combines with J gene TRBJ2-3; 13 bases line up with TRBD2. This CDR3 region has 19 residues. The ends lost 1 base at V and 0 bases at J; junction bases unmatched: 7. The germline gives CDR1 SEHNR, CDR2 FQNEAQ (reference sequence). CDR3 nucleotides: TGTGCCAGCAGCTTAGGGACTAGCGGGAGTTTCGGTAGCACAGATACGCAGTATTTT. Translating gives CASSLGTSGSFGSTDTQYF.

The chain employs TRBV7-2 and TRBJ1-2; 8 nucleotides align to TRBD1. V trimming: 4 bases; J trimming: 8 bases; junction bases outside the gene matches: 6. In germline, CDR1 is SGHTA, CDR2 FQGNSA. The CDR3 totals 13 residues. In DNA, the CDR3 is TGTGCCAGCAGCTGGCAGGGGGCAGGGGGCTACACCTTC. Its protein product is CASSWQGAGGYTF.

The chain links TRBV6-1 to TRBJ2-1, with 10 positions matching TRBD2. The V gene's germline CDR1 is MNHNS and CDR2 SASEGT. The J segment lost 3 bases and the V segment lost 6 bases, leaving 5 bases of the junction unmatched. This CDR3 contains 15 residues. The chain's CDR3 is CASRFLAGVYNEQFF. CDR3 nucleotide sequence: TGTGCCAGCAGGTTCCTAGCGGGAGTCTACAATGAGCAGTTCTTC.

The V and J genes are TRBV11-2 and TRBJ2-1; D is perhaps TRBD1 (5 bases). CDR1 and CDR2 from the germline V gene are SGHAT and FQNNGV. The CDR3 contains 15 residues. V lost 6 bases to trimming and J lost 8 bases, with 20 bases between them. Written as DNA, the CDR3 is TGTGCCAGCAGGAGCGTGTCAGGGTTTAGGGATGAGCAGTTCTTC. Its protein is CASRSVSGFRDEQFF. Supplemented by reference TRBV11-2 and TRBJ2-1, the full variable domain reads EAGVAQSPRYKIIEKRQSVAFWCNPISGHATLYWYQQILGQGPKLLIQFQNNGVVDDSQLPKDRFSAERLKGVDSTLKIQPAKLEDSAVYLCASRSVSGFRDEQFFGPGTRLTVL.

The genes are TRBV18 and TRBJ1-1; D uncertain. The germline V gene has CDR1 KGHSH and CDR2 LQKENI. The V and J ends lost 1 base and 7 bases respectively, with 10 bases between them. The CDR3 consists of 13 residues. CDR3 region: CASSPQRLDEAFF. DNA of the CDR3: TGTGCCAGCTCACCACAAAGGTTGGATGAAGCTTTCTTT.

This clone showed up just a few times. The chain employs TRBV18 and TRBJ1-2; D remains ambiguous. The ends were cut back, 0 bases at V and 4 bases at J, with 9 bases in the middle. The CDR3 consists of 14 residues. CDR1 is KGHSH, CDR2 LQKENI, per germline. DNA for the CDR3: TGTGCCAGCTCACCACCGTGGCAACGCTATGGCTACACCTTC. Translation: CASSPPWQRYGYTF.

The chain links TRBV19 to TRBJ2-1; D is unresolved. This CDR3 contains 11 residues. CDR1 and CDR2 (germline): LNHDA, SQIVND (reference sequence). Trimming stripped 6 bases from V and 7 bases from J, with 7 bases between. The CDR3 coding sequence is TGTGCCAGTAGCCGGTGGAATGAGCAGTTCTTC. This gives the protein CASSRWNEQFF.

This clone turned up a few times. The CDR3 sequence: CASSLDRGSYEQYF. CDR3 in DNA: TGTGCCAGCAGCTTAGACAGGGGCTCCTACGAGCAGTACTTC. The chain employs TRBV7-2 and TRBJ2-7, with TRBD1 matching 7 bases. V lost 1 base and J lost 0; bases outside the gene matches: 0. Germline values: CDR1 SGHTA, CDR2 FQGNSA. There are 14 residues in the CDR3.

The V and J genes are TRBV25-1 and TRBJ1-2; D is possibly TRBD1 (5 bases). Trimming removed 1 base at V and 5 bases at J, with 17 bases between. CDR1 and CDR2 (germline): MGHDK, SYGVNS. The CDR3 spans 16 residues. CDR3 in DNA: TGTGCCAGCAGTGAATGGCCGTCAGCGGGACGATATGGCTACACCTTC. Its translation: CASSEWPSAGRYGYTF.

This clone was seen a single time. This may come from a read error, since a much larger clone is one base off. The same CDR3 arises from other DNA sequences in this sample as well. V usage is TRBV7-3 and J usage is TRBJ2-1; D is possibly TRBD1 or TRBD2 (5 bases each). The germline CDR1 and CDR2 sequences are SGHTA and FQGTGA. Trimming pared 2 bases from V and 7 bases from J, leaving 9 bases between. The CDR3 covers 13 residues. The CDR3 region has the DNA TGTGCCAGCAGCTTAGGGACGGAAAATGAGCAGTTCTTC. Encoded protein: CASSLGTENEQFF.

The V call is TRBV4-2, the J call TRBJ2-4; TRBD2 is a possible D gene (6 bases). This CDR3 has 16 amino acids. V was shortened by 5 bases and J by 5 bases, with 19 bases between the two germline ends. CDR1 is LGHNA and CDR2 is YNFKEQ in the germline V gene. DNA for the CDR3: TGTGCCAGCAGCTTAAGTGAGGGAGGTGGGGAAAACATTCAGTACTTC. It translates to CASSLSEGGGENIQYF.

This rearrangement joins TRBV2 to TRBJ1-5; no clear D gene. CDR1 is SNHLY, CDR2 FYNNEI, per germline. V lost 3 bases to trimming and J lost 5 bases, with 8 bases between them. CDR3 length equals 13 residues. The CDR3 nucleotides are TGTGCCAGCAGTGAGTTTGGGGATCAGCCCCAGCATTTT. As protein: CASSEFGDQPQHF.

The CDR3 loop is CASSGGGAGQPQHF. CDR3 nucleotide sequence: TGTGCCAGCAGCGGAGGGGGGGCCGGTCAGCCCCAGCATTTT. The chain is built from TRBV7-2 and TRBJ1-5, with D possibly matching TRBD1 (6 bases). V lost 5 bases and J 6 bases, leaving 14 bases between the germline ends. Germline CDR1 and CDR2: SGHTA and FQGNSA. This CDR3 comprises 14 residues.